A single sample gave rise to the 18 T cell receptor beta chains below, sequenced in a study of beta chain features in type 1 diabetes. Antigen specificity for these receptors is unknown. Sequenced material consisted of expressed TCRB transcripts (all of the isolated RNA was reverse transcribed). The data were produced by immunoSEQ multiplex PCR, yet TCRdb's version contains in-frame clones alone and is incomplete. Among approximately 170,000 clones listed, about 7.8% were seen once. Study-wide results and caveats: Within each of all four CD4+ subsets, Type 1 diabetes patients had TCRB CDR3s that were moderately but significantly shorter.

Sequencing used central memory CD4+ T cells from blood. Every receptor here comes from a woman aged 40 to 49 with type 1 diabetes.

This clone was observed a handful of times. The chain carries TRBV9 and TRBJ1-1; tentative D call: TRBD1 (5 bases). The CDR3 has 14 residues. The germline gives CDR1 SGDLS, CDR2 YYNGEE. Trimming took 2 bases from V and 1 from J, leaving 9 bases between them. The CDR3 coding sequence is TGTGCCAGCAGCGTGGAGGGGTGGAACACTGAAGCTTTCTTT. This translates into CASSVEGWNTEAFF. Variable domain in full (rest from reference TRBV9 and TRBJ1-1): DSGVTQTPKHLITATGQRVTLRCSPRSGDLSVYWYQQSLDQGLQFLIQYYNGEERAKGNILERFSAQQFPDLHSELNLSSLELGDSALYFCASSVEGWNTEAFFGQGTRLTVV.

About this clone itself: Other DNA sequences in the same sample also yield this CDR3. The chain recombines TRBV7-3 with TRBJ2-3; D remains ambiguous. The V end was cut by 5 bases, the J end by 6 bases, with 6 bases between. The CDR3 runs 11 residues. CDR1 and CDR2 from the germline V gene are SGHTA and FQGTGA. The chain's CDR3 is CASSNRDTQYF. CDR3 nucleotide sequence: TGTGCCAGCAGCAATCGGGATACGCAGTATTTT. The full variable domain, completed using reference TRBV7-3 and TRBJ2-3, is GAGVSQTPSNKVTEKGKYVELRCDPISGHTALYWYRQSLGQGPEFLIYFQGTGAADDSGLPNDRFFAVRPEGSVSTLKIQRTERGDSAVYLCASSNRDTQYFGPGTRLTVL.

This clone has only a few counts. The chain combines TRBV4-1 with TRBJ2-5; 7 nucleotides match TRBD1. Gene TRBJ2-7 matches the end of the DNA better, so the J call may be wrong. The CDR3 spans 13 residues. Germline assignment: CDR1 MGHRA and CDR2 YSYEKL. CDR3 nucleotide sequence: TGCGCCAGCAGCCGGGACAGACTTGACGAGCAGTACTTC. Translating it yields CASSRDRLDEQYF.

This clone appeared a few times. The chain links TRBV19 to TRBJ2-1; 9 bases are shared with TRBD2. The CDR3 length is 15 residues. Unmatched junction bases numbered 9, after V lost 5 bases and J lost 7 bases. Germline assignment: CDR1 LNHDA and CDR2 SQIVND (reference sequence). The CDR3 spells CASSQGGRAPNEQFF. The CDR3 coding sequence is TGTGCCAGTAGTCAGGGCGGGAGGGCCCCGAATGAGCAGTTCTTC.

The sample holds many counts of this clone. The J gene is TRBJ2-5, the V gene TRBV7-8; TRBD2 matches at 7 bases. The CDR3 is made up of 14 amino acids. V was pared by 3 bases and J by 5 bases, with 6 bases of the junction left unmatched. Germline CDR1 and CDR2: SGHVS and FQNEAQ. The CDR3 loop is CASSFRTSGETQYF. CDR3 nucleotides: TGTGCCAGCAGCTTCAGGACTAGTGGGGAGACCCAGTACTTC.

This chain links TRBV6-4 with TRBJ2-3; 7 bases are a match to TRBD1. The trim removed 2 bases at V and 5 bases at J, leaving 4 bases unmatched. The CDR3 is 14 residues long. CDR1 is MRHNA, CDR2 SNTAGT, per germline. The CDR3 region is CASSDRGPGDTQYF. The CDR3 DNA sequence: TGTGCCAGCAGTGACAGGGGGCCAGGAGATACGCAGTATTTT.

This clone appeared a few times. This chain joins TRBV7-6 and TRBJ2-5, with D perhaps TRBD2 (6 bases). Germline CDR1 is SGHVS and CDR2 is FNYEAQ. With 4 bases removed from V and 5 bases from J, the gap between germline ends came to 17 bases. This CDR3 contains 15 residues. CDR3 sequence reads: CASSSRSSRGETQYF. CDR3 sequence (DNA): TGTGCCAGCAGCTCAAGGTCCTCTCGGGGGGAGACCCAGTACTTC.

This clone was detected a few times. This chain joins TRBV6-6 and TRBJ1-6; D is uncertain. Germline V gene data show CDR1 as MNHNY and CDR2 as SVGAGI (reference sequence). The CDR3 is 13 amino acids. With 6 bases removed from V and 8 bases from J, the gap between germline ends came to 11 bases. This chain's CDR3 is CASSLPVDSPLHF. The CDR3 bases are TGTGCCAGCAGCCTACCGGTGGATTCACCCCTCCACTTT.

This clone showed up just a few times. The V and J genes are TRBV23-1 and TRBJ1-2; 7 nucleotides line up with TRBD1. TRBV23-1 is labeled an ORF, and its function is uncertain. The CDR3 length is 15 residues. J gave up 3 bases and V 2 bases, and 6 bases lay outside the gene matches. The CDR3 protein is CASSQQITGDYGYTF. The CDR3 coding sequence is TGCGCCAGCAGTCAACAAATAACAGGGGACTATGGCTACACCTTC.

V usage is TRBV5-6 and J usage is TRBJ2-5, with 10 nucleotides matching TRBD1. Germline V gene lookup returns CDR1 SGHDT and CDR2 YYEEEE. V shed 4 bases, J shed 3 bases, and the junction held 6 bases outside the gene matches. The CDR3 sequence is 15 residues long. The CDR3 loop is CASSIAGTGEETQYF. DNA for the CDR3: TGTGCCAGCAGCATCGCCGGGACAGGGGAAGAGACCCAGTACTTC.

The table lists this clone with many counts. The chain couples TRBV5-4 to TRBJ2-7, with D possibly matching TRBD1 (6 bases). This CDR3 is built from 12 residues. Trimming removed 4 bases from V and 3 bases from J, with 8 bases in between. Germline CDR1 is SGHNT and CDR2 is YYREEE (reference sequence). CDR3 DNA sequence: TGTGCCAGCAGCGTGGACAGCTACGAGCAGTACTTC. As protein: CASSVDSYEQYF.

This clone was found a few times. The chain combines TRBV5-4 with TRBJ1-5; D not certain. Germline V gene lookup returns CDR1 SGHNT and CDR2 YYREEE (reference sequence). This CDR3 region has 15 residues. The germline V and J ends were trimmed by 0 bases and 9 bases, with 16 bases remaining between them. The CDR3 nucleotides read TGTGCCAGCAGCTTGGATGGCAGAGGCCCTCGGCCCCAGCATTTT. It is translated as CASSLDGRGPRPQHF.

This clone turned up a few times. This rearrangement joins TRBV6-5 to TRBJ1-2; D is unresolved. The length of the CDR3 is 12 residues. V was clipped by 8 bases and J by 5 bases, with 12 bases between them. Germline V gives CDR1 MNHEY, CDR2 SVGAGI. This CDR3 reads CASHSTEYGYTF. The CDR3 nucleotides read TGTGCCAGCCACTCGACGGAGTATGGCTACACCTTC.

The rearrangement uses TRBV18 and TRBJ2-7; perhaps TRBD2 as D (5 bases). The CDR3 sequence is 13 residues long. Germline-derived CDR1 and CDR2 are KGHSH and LQKENI. Deletions cut 5 bases from V and 4 bases from J, with 12 bases between. Written as DNA, the CDR3 is TGTGCCAGCTCATCGGGCCCGGGGTACGAGCAGTACTTC. Translation: CASSSGPGYEQYF.

V is TRBV7-9 and J is TRBJ1-3; no firm D call. The CDR3 is 14 residues long. Germline V gene data show CDR1 as SEHNR and CDR2 as FQNEAQ (reference sequence). Trimming removed 6 bases from V and 1 base from J, with 10 bases in between. The chain's CDR3 is CASSPSGSGNTIYF. CDR3 nucleotide sequence: TGTGCCAGCAGTCCCTCGGGGTCTGGAAACACCATATATTTT.

This sequence joins TRBV19 and TRBJ2-5, with 8 bases that match TRBD1. Germline loops: CDR1 LNHDA, CDR2 SQIVND (reference sequence). The CDR3 is 14 amino acids. The junction had 5 bases not matched to a gene; V was cut back by 2 bases and J by 6 bases. The CDR3 DNA reads TGTGCCAGTAGTATAACAGGACAGGGACAGACCCAGTACTTC. This translates into CASSITGQGQTQYF.

In its sample, this clone was seen a few times. CDR3 DNA: TGTGCCAGCAGGGGGCCCAGGGCTTATGACGAGCAGTACTTC. It yields the protein CASRGPRAYDEQYF. The V and J genes are TRBV28 and TRBJ2-5; D is possibly TRBD1 (5 bases). The J call may be mistaken, given a closer DNA end match to TRBJ2-7. This CDR3 region has 14 residues. Per germline, CDR1 MDHEN and CDR2 SYDVKM.

This clone was counted many times. The V gene is TRBV20-1, the J gene TRBJ1-5, with TRBD1 matching over 7 bases. The J segment lost 13 bases and the V segment lost 8 bases, leaving 11 bases of the junction unmatched. Germline CDR1 is DFQATT and CDR2 is SNEGSKA (reference sequence). CDR3 length equals 11 residues. DNA of the CDR3: TGCAGTAACTACGATGAGGGACAGCAGCATTTT. Protein: CSNYDEGQQHF.